This T cell receptor beta chain was captured by sequencing in a study of OX40 agonist ivuxolimab in advanced cancers. In the study overall: Recorded diagnoses for dose-escalation patients were hepatocellular carcinoma, melanoma, renal cell or head and neck cancer. Regarding the study as a whole: The CD4+ and CD8+ T cells in the blood had expanded clonally by week 6 at 0.1 to 3.0 mg/kg.

TCRdb's table, derived via immunoSEQ multiplex PCR, lists solely in-frame clones and lacks some. The table records 73,000 or so clones, about 86% of them present only once. In the case of this clone: Its antigen remains unidentified.

Looked up from germline, CDR1 is SGHTA and CDR2 is FQGNSA. The CDR3 totals 18 residues. The trim removed 4 bases at V and 4 bases at J, leaving 16 bases unmatched. Systemic immunosuppression or autoimmune disease history was grounds to exclude patients. Sequenced here: CD4+ or CD8+ T cells sorted from blood, sampled in a trial of the OX40 agonist ivuxolimab. The chain links TRBV7-2 to TRBJ2-5; 9 bases fit TRBD2. The source is an adult with an advanced solid tumor such as melanoma, head and neck, liver or kidney cancer. Here the CDR3 reads CASSSYLNRGGAGETQYF. The CDR3 nucleotides are TGTGCCAGCAGCTCCTATCTTAACCGCGGGGGGGCCGGAGAGACCCAGTACTTC. The whole variable domain, filled in from reference TRBV7-2 and TRBJ2-5, reads GAGVSQSPSNKVTEKGKDVELRCDPISGHTALYWYRQSLGQGLEFLIYFQGNSAPDKSGLPSDRFSAERTGGSVSTLTIQRTQQEDSAVYLCASSSYLNRGGAGETQYFGPGTRLLVL.